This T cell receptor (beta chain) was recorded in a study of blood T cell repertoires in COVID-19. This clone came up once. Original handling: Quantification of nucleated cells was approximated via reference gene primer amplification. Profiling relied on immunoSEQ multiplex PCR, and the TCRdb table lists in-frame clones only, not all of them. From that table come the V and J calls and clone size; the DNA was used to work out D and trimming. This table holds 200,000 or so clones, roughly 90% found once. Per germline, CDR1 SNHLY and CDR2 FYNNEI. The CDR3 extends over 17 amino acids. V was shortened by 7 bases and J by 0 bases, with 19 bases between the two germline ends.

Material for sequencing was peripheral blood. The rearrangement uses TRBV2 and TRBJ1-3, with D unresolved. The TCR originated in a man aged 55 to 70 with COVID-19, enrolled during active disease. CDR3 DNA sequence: TGTGCCAGCACTAGAGAAATTCGGAGTCCCTCTGGAAACACCATATATTTT. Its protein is CASTREIRSPSGNTIYF.